The TCR beta chain under discussion was sequenced for a study of blood T cell repertoires in COVID-19. Study-level information: Nucleic acid was either cDNA or gDNA, and it came from T cells, B-cell-depleted T cells, or PBMCs.

The length of the CDR3 is 14 residues. CDR1 is SGHDN, CDR2 FVKESK, per germline. Trimming shortened V by 3 bases and J by 5 bases, and 10 bases separated the two germline ends. Profiled with immunoSEQ multiplex PCR; TCRdb holds only in-frame clones, not every one. Seen here are under 250,000 clones, about four fifths observed once, and the top ten hold 1.3%. Participants, about 18 to 95 years old, spanned approximately 26 US areas. Donors were grouped by their self-reported clinical history. The sequencing input was PBMCs or T cells enriched from blood (not recorded which). The chain combines TRBV14 with TRBJ2-2, with TRBD1 as a possible D gene (5 bases). This TCR derives from a middle-aged woman with acute COVID-19. The CDR3 DNA reads TGTGCCAGCAGCCACTATAAGGGGACCGGGGAGCTGTTTTTT. This codes for CASSHYKGTGELFF.